These 29 T cell receptor beta chains were sequenced from one sample in a study of T cell repertoires in cytomegalovirus infection. No antigens are known for them. TCRdb called the reads again in MiXCR, with one record for every CDR3 protein. The repertoire consists of around 230,000 distinct CDR3 sequences, with 38% occurring once and the leading ten covering roughly three fifths. Sequenced here: CD8+ T cells from cultured PBMCs, sampled from culture after CMV antigen stimulation. The receptors stem from a human donor in good health (CMV status not recorded). Some clones in this sample may be carry-over from other donors' samples.

This clonotype occurred once. This chain connects TRBV6-8 to TRBJ2-1; D possibly corresponds to TRBD1 (6 bases). This CDR3 comprises 14 residues. Deletions cut 10 bases from V and 0 bases from J, with 13 bases between. Germline values: CDR1 MNHGY, CDR2 SAAAGT. CDR3 amino acids: CATSLGASYNEQFF. CDR3 sequence (DNA): TGTGCCACCTCCCTGGGGGCCTCCTACAATGAGCAGTTCTTC.

This clonotype occurred many times. This rearrangement joins TRBV4-1 to TRBJ2-5; no clear D gene. The V and J ends lost 1 base and 1 base respectively, with 4 bases between them. The length of the CDR3 is 13 residues. Germline assignment: CDR1 MGHRA and CDR2 YSYEKL. CDR3 loop: CASSQGPQETQYF. The DNA of the CDR3 is TGCGCCAGCAGCCAAGGCCCCCAAGAGACCCAGTACTTC.

The V call is TRBV7-9, the J call TRBJ2-7; TRBD2 agrees at 7 bases. The germline gives CDR1 SEHNR, CDR2 FQNEAQ (reference sequence). The trim removed 3 bases at V and 3 bases at J, leaving 5 bases unmatched. The CDR3 totals 14 residues. In DNA, the CDR3 is TGTGCCAGCAGCTTGGCGGGAGTAGGCTACGAGCAGTACTTC. Its translation is CASSLAGVGYEQYF. Drawing the rest from reference TRBV7-9 and TRBJ2-7, the complete variable domain is DTGVSQNPRHKITKRGQNVTFRCDPISEHNRLYWYRQTLGQGPEFLTYFQNEAQLEKSRLLSDRFSAERPKGSFSTLEIQRTEQGDSAMYLCASSLAGVGYEQYFGPGTRLTVT.

This clonotype has more than one count but fewer than ten. The chain employs TRBV4-2 and TRBJ2-1; TRBD2 aligns across 12 bases. This CDR3 has 17 amino acids. Germline V gene data show CDR1 as LGHNA and CDR2 as YNFKEQ. Germline trimming cut 0 bases from V and 2 bases from J; bases unmatched to any gene: 2. The CDR3 spells CASSQDSSGRAYNEQFF. In DNA form, the CDR3 reads TGTGCCAGCAGCCAAGATTCTAGCGGGAGGGCCTACAATGAGCAGTTCTTC.

The genes are TRBV7-8 and TRBJ1-1, with a weak D call TRBD1 (5 bases). Germline loops: CDR1 SGHVS, CDR2 FQNEAQ. The CDR3 is 15 amino acids. With 1 base removed from V and 6 bases from J, the gap between germline ends came to 15 bases. Here the CDR3 reads CASSLGRQGRPEAFF. DNA of the CDR3: TGTGCCAGCAGCTTAGGTCGCCAGGGAAGGCCTGAAGCTTTCTTT.

The V gene is TRBV7-6, the J gene TRBJ2-3, with D perhaps TRBD2 (6 bases). Looked up from germline, CDR1 is SGHVS and CDR2 is FNYEAQ. The V gene lost 5 bases and the J gene lost 1 base, with 16 bases spanning the gap. CDR3 length equals 16 residues. The CDR3 spells CASSPQAGGGTDTQYF. The CDR3 region has the DNA TGTGCCAGCAGCCCCCAGGCCGGGGGTGGCACAGATACGCAGTATTTT.

This sequence joins TRBV29-1 and TRBJ2-2; no clear D gene. The CDR3 extends over 11 amino acids. Germline-derived CDR1 and CDR2 are SQVTM and ANQGSEA. The V and J ends lost 7 bases and 9 bases respectively, with 12 bases between them. CDR3 protein: CSAGRNRELFF. The CDR3 bases are TGCAGCGCTGGGCGGAACAGGGAGCTGTTTTTT.

The gene calls are TRBV6-2 or TRBV6-3 and TRBJ2-2; tentatively, D is TRBD2 (7 bases). From germline, CDR1 is MNHEY and CDR2 SVGEGT. V was pared by 2 bases and J by 6 bases, with 16 bases between. This CDR3 is 16 amino acids long. The CDR3 coding sequence is TGTGCCAGCAGTTACAACCCCGGGGAGGGGGCCGGGGAGCTGTTTTTT. This codes for CASSYNPGEGAGELFF.

CDR3 protein: CASSLMGLDGYTF. Here the CDR3 DNA reads TGTGCCAGCAGCTTAATGGGACTGGATGGCTACACCTTC. V gene TRBV7-8 combines with J gene TRBJ1-2; D possibly corresponds to TRBD1 (5 bases). Trimming left V 2 bases short and J 6 bases short, with 10 bases between. The CDR3 has 13 residues. Germline-derived CDR1 and CDR2 are SGHVS and FQNEAQ.

The chain recombines TRBV19 with TRBJ2-6; no reliable D call. The CDR3 sequence is 17 residues long. CDR1 and CDR2 (germline): LNHDA, SQIVND (reference sequence). Trimming pared 1 base from V and 0 bases from J, leaving 10 bases between. CDR3 region: CASSIAEGFSGANVLTF. The CDR3 nucleotides are TGTGCCAGTAGTATAGCCGAAGGGTTCTCTGGGGCCAACGTCCTGACTTTC. The variable domain in full, with the rest retrieved from reference TRBV19 and TRBJ2-6, is DGGITQSPKYLFRKEGQNVTLSCEQNLNHDAMYWYRQDPGQGLRLIYYSQIVNDFQKGDIAEGYSVSREKKESFPLTVTSAQKNPTAFYLCASSIAEGFSGANVLTFGAGSRLTVL.

Only a few counts were recorded for this clonotype. V usage is TRBV7-9 and J usage is TRBJ2-3; TRBD2 matches 9 bases. V gave up 1 base and J gave up 3 bases; unmatched junction bases: 5. The germline V gene has CDR1 SEHNR and CDR2 FQNEAQ (reference sequence). The length of the CDR3 is 16 residues. The CDR3 DNA reads as TGTGCCAGCAGCTTAGAGGCGGGGGGGCCGACAGATACGCAGTATTTT. Protein: CASSLEAGGPTDTQYF. The variable domain in full, completed from reference TRBV7-9 and TRBJ2-3, reads DTGVSQNPRHKITKRGQNVTFRCDPISEHNRLYWYRQTLGQGPEFLTYFQNEAQLEKSRLLSDRFSAERPKGSFSTLEIQRTEQGDSAMYLCASSLEAGGPTDTQYFGPGTRLTVL.

The rearrangement uses TRBV6-1 and TRBJ2-7; 7 positions match TRBD2. The germline CDR1 and CDR2 sequences are MNHNS and SASEGT. The CDR3 is 16 amino acids. V was clipped by 5 bases and J by 2 bases; unmatched bases: 12. The DNA of the CDR3 is TGTGCCAGCAGTACCTTCCAGCGGGAACAAGCCTACGAGCAGTACTTC. This encodes CASSTFQREQAYEQYF.

Concerning this clonotype itself: An end of the junction does not agree with germline; a read error may underlie this. This chain joins TRBV27 and TRBJ2-3, with TRBD2 identical over 7 bases. The CDR3 runs to 17 residues. Per the germline V gene, CDR1 is MNHEY and CDR2 is SMNVEV (reference sequence). The CDR3 DNA reads TGTGCCAGCGGTTTAAGGAAAGCAGCGGGACTAACAGATACGCAGTATTTT. It specifies CASGLRKAAGLTDTQYF.

In this sample, this clonotype turned up many times. This chain connects TRBV7-2 to TRBJ2-5; perhaps TRBD2 as D (5 bases). Trimming removed 5 bases at V and 9 bases at J, with 25 bases between. Germline V lookup: CDR1 SGHTA, CDR2 FQGNSA. The CDR3 contains 16 residues. The CDR3 nucleotides are TGTGCCAGCAGCGAGGAGGCCGGTCGGGGATCGGCGGCCCAGTACTTC. Translation gives CASSEEAGRGSAAQYF.

This clonotype was seen more than once but under ten times. CDR3 nucleotides: TGTGCCAGCAGTTTAGCCGCGGGGGGAATCACTGAAGCTTTCTTT. It yields the protein CASSLAAGGITEAFF. The chain has TRBV27 and TRBJ1-1; possibly TRBD1 for D (5 bases). V lost 2 bases and J 4 bases, leaving 14 bases between the germline ends. CDR1 is MNHEY and CDR2 is SMNVEV in the germline V gene (reference sequence). The CDR3 covers 15 residues.

This clonotype was counted between two and nine times. The chain joins TRBV7-9 to TRBJ2-7; no definite D call. The CDR3 has 13 residues. The germline gives CDR1 SEHNR, CDR2 FQNEAQ (reference sequence). V shed 5 bases and J shed 1 base, with 9 bases lying between them. The CDR3 loop reads CASSRPRSYEQYF. The CDR3 nucleotides are TGTGCCAGCAGCCGACCGCGGTCCTACGAGCAGTACTTC.

On this clonotype: A read error is possible here, since a much larger clone lies one base away. The chain couples TRBV7-9 to TRBJ1-1; TRBD1 might be the D (6 bases). Per the germline V gene, CDR1 is SEHNR and CDR2 is FQNEAQ (reference sequence). Trimming took off 3 bases at V and 0 bases at J, with 8 bases between the two ends. The CDR3 has 14 amino acids. The CDR3 spells CASSLDSVNTEAFF. Here the CDR3 DNA reads TGTGCCAGCAGCTTGGACAGCGTGAACACTGAAGCTTTCTTT.

This clonotype has just a few counts. The chain has TRBV28 and TRBJ1-2; maybe TRBD1 (6 bases). Germline values: CDR1 MDHEN, CDR2 SYDVKM. This CDR3 is 15 amino acids long. Trimming removed 5 bases at V and 4 bases at J, with 17 bases between. The CDR3 is CASSTGIGQSYGYTF. The CDR3 DNA follows: TGTGCCAGCAGTACCGGAATAGGACAGAGCTATGGCTACACCTTC.

This clonotype was observed a single time. The chain has TRBV9 and TRBJ2-1, with TRBD2 matching over 12 bases. V dropped 8 bases and J dropped 0; count of bases not matched to a gene: 3. Germline values: CDR1 SGDLS, CDR2 YYNGEE. The CDR3 is made up of 15 amino acids. CDR3 DNA: TGTGCCAGTGGACTAGCGGGGAGCTCCTACAATGAGCAGTTCTTC. Its protein is CASGLAGSSYNEQFF. Looking up the rest from reference TRBV9 and TRBJ2-1 gives the full variable domain: DSGVTQTPKHLITATGQRVTLRCSPRSGDLSVYWYQQSLDQGLQFLIQYYNGEERAKGNILERFSAQQFPDLHSELNLSSLELGDSALYFCASGLAGSSYNEQFFGPGTRLTVL.

The chain employs TRBV7-2 and TRBJ2-5; tentatively, D is TRBD1 (6 bases). Per germline, CDR1 SGHTA and CDR2 FQGNSA. The CDR3 is 15 residues long. V lost 4 bases and J lost 0, with 12 bases in between. The CDR3 sequence is CASSSDSSYQETQYF. The CDR3, as DNA: TGTGCCAGCAGCTCGGACAGTTCGTACCAAGAGACCCAGTACTTC.

Only one count was recorded for this clonotype. The chain joins TRBV20-1 to TRBJ2-7, with a possible D match to TRBD1 (5 bases). Germline V gene lookup returns CDR1 DFQATT and CDR2 SNEGSKA (reference sequence). This CDR3 contains 13 residues. V lost 2 bases to trimming and J lost 1 base, with 9 bases between them. The CDR3 DNA follows: TGCAGTGCTAGACCGACAGATTCCTACGAGCAGTACTTC. Protein: CSARPTDSYEQYF.

This clonotype has only a few counts. The genes are TRBV7-9 and TRBJ1-2; tentative D call: TRBD1 (6 bases). CDR3 length equals 16 residues. Trimming removed 4 bases at V and 5 bases at J, with 20 bases between. Germline loops: CDR1 SEHNR, CDR2 FQNEAQ (reference sequence). Here the CDR3 DNA reads TGTGCCAGCAGCTCCCCCGAGTCGGGGGCTCATTATGGCTACACCTTC. Translation: CASSSPESGAHYGYTF.

The chain uses TRBV12-3 or TRBV12-4 and TRBJ1-1, with TRBD1 as a possible D gene (5 bases). The CDR3 has 11 amino acids. With 3 bases removed from V and 8 bases from J, the gap between germline ends came to 7 bases. The DNA of the CDR3 is TGTGCCAGCAGTTTGGGGGTAGAAGCTTTCTTT. It codes for CASSLGVEAFF.

V gene TRBV6-6 combines with J gene TRBJ2-7, with D possibly being TRBD1 (6 bases). With 2 bases removed from V and 5 bases from J, the gap between germline ends came to 19 bases. The CDR3 spans 16 residues. Per germline, CDR1 MNHNY and CDR2 SVGAGI (reference sequence). Here the CDR3 DNA reads TGTGCCAGCAGTTACACCGTCGACAGGTATTTCCACGAGCAGTACTTC. Its protein is CASSYTVDRYFHEQYF.

This chain connects TRBV15 to TRBJ2-7; tentative D call: TRBD1 (6 bases). The V end lost 0 bases, the J end lost 2 bases, and 17 bases lay between the germline ends. The length of the CDR3 is 17 residues. The germline V gene has CDR1 LNHNV and CDR2 YYDKDF (reference sequence). In DNA, the CDR3 is TGTGCCACCAGCAGAGATCAGGACAGCCGCTCACCCTACGAGCAGTACTTC. This encodes CATSRDQDSRSPYEQYF.

This clonotype was counted between two and nine times. The chain combines TRBV12-3 or TRBV12-4 with TRBJ2-1; D is perhaps TRBD1 (5 bases). V dropped 3 bases and J dropped 0 bases, with 6 bases sitting between them. The CDR3 is 14 amino acids. Here the CDR3 reads CASSFDSSYNEQFF. The CDR3 nucleotides read TGTGCCAGCAGTTTTGACAGCTCCTACAATGAGCAGTTCTTC.

The chain uses TRBV7-3 and TRBJ2-3; 9 bases line up with TRBD2. The CDR3 extends over 15 amino acids. The germline V gene has CDR1 SGHTA and CDR2 FQGTGA. V was clipped by 0 bases and J by 3 bases; unmatched bases: 1. CDR3 in DNA: TGTGCCAGCAGCTTAACGGCGGGAGGGACAGATACGCAGTATTTT. Encoded protein: CASSLTAGGTDTQYF.

This clonotype turned up a few times. This chain connects TRBV7-6 to TRBJ1-1, with 9 bases aligning to TRBD1. This CDR3 contains 16 residues. Germline V lookup: CDR1 SGHVS, CDR2 FNYEAQ. The J segment lost 1 base and the V segment lost 5 bases, leaving 8 bases of the junction unmatched. The CDR3 spells CASSPSRDRANTEAFF. In nucleotides, the CDR3 is TGTGCCAGCAGCCCGTCCCGGGACAGGGCGAACACTGAAGCTTTCTTT.

This clonotype was observed a few times. The chain carries TRBV7-8 and TRBJ2-5, with TRBD2 matching over 9 bases. This CDR3 region has 17 residues. The V gene's germline CDR1 is SGHVS and CDR2 FQNEAQ. With 1 base clipped from V and 7 bases from J, the junction kept 13 bases outside the gene matches. This chain's CDR3 is CASSLGVSSGTQGTQYF. The DNA of the CDR3 is TGTGCCAGCAGCTTAGGGGTGTCTAGCGGGACTCAGGGGACCCAGTACTTC.